A selection of T cell receptor beta chains follows, all from one sample in a study of control samples from healthy donors and cancer patients. Measured with immunoSEQ multiplex PCR; TCRdb has only the in-frame clones, and not every one. The data show 200,000 to 250,000 clones, around 94% seen once. The sample comprised blood. These receptors were obtained from a man over 45 in good health. Each CDR3 is given with its conserved first and last residue. A D gene is named only where the DNA matches it firmly. A clone size is listed for some rows: how often the clone was seen (once, few, many), or a class if it is expanded.

>.|.|TRBJ1-4|TRBV7-9
CASSLQGFGEKLFF
TGTGCCAGCAGCTTACAGGGGTTTGGGGAAAAACTGTTTTTT
>.|.|TRBJ1-3|TRBV6-5
CASSYGQSGNTIYF
TGTGCCAGCAGTTACGGGCAATCTGGAAACACCATATATTTT
>.|TRBD2|TRBJ2-1|TRBV6-2/TRBV6-3
CASSYRTSGAYNEQFF
TGTGCCAGCAGTTACCGGACTAGCGGGGCCTACAATGAGCAGTTCTTC
>once|.|TRBJ1-4|TRBV19
CASSIDRGGVRRYEKLFF
TGTGCCAGTAGTATAGATCGGGGCGGAGTTCGGAGGTATGAAAAACTGTTTTTT
>.|.|TRBJ2-7|TRBV5-1
CASSAVAYEQYF
TGCGCCAGCAGCGCAGTGGCCTACGAGCAGTACTTC
>.|.|TRBJ1-5|TRBV10-3
CAISDQVGSNQPQHF
TGTGCCATCAGTGATCAGGTTGGAAGCAATCAGCCCCAGCATTTT
>.|.|TRBJ2-6|TRBV5-1
CASSVEGTPNVLTF
TGCGCCAGCAGCGTTGAGGGGACTCCCAACGTCCTGACTTTC
>few|.|TRBJ1-2|TRBV28
CASSRLLKDYGYTF
TGTGCCAGCAGCAGACTCTTGAAGGACTATGGCTACACCTTC
>.|.|TRBJ1-5|TRBV24-1
CATSEGWSNQPQHF
TGTGCCACCAGTGAGGGTTGGAGCAATCAGCCCCAGCATTTT
>.|.|TRBJ1-1|TRBV9
CASSADSNTEAFF
TGTGCCAGCAGCGCCGACAGTAACACTGAAGCTTTCTTT